Sequencing of this TCR beta chain was carried out in a study of circulating and synovial CD4+ cells in juvenile arthritis. Germline CDR1 and CDR2: LNHNV and YYDKDF (reference sequence). This CDR3 contains 16 residues. J was trimmed by 3 bases and V by 1 base; bases with no gene match: 8. Clones were sequenced by immunoSEQ multiplex PCR, and TCRdb holds only the in-frame ones, with some missing. The sample consists of about 32,000 clones, 90% to 95% of them appearing once. Regarding this clone: The antigen remains unidentified.

Regarding the study as a whole: Bulk blood CD4 samples held at least an order of magnitude more or fewer genomes than CPL.

This TCR derives from a human donor with juvenile idiopathic arthritis. The specimen was CD4+ T cells from blood. This chain links TRBV15 with TRBJ2-7; 8 bases agree with TRBD1. The CDR3 sequence is CATSRGASGGIYEQYF. As DNA, the CDR3 is TGTGCCACCAGCAGAGGGGCCTCAGGGGGCATCTACGAGCAGTACTTC.